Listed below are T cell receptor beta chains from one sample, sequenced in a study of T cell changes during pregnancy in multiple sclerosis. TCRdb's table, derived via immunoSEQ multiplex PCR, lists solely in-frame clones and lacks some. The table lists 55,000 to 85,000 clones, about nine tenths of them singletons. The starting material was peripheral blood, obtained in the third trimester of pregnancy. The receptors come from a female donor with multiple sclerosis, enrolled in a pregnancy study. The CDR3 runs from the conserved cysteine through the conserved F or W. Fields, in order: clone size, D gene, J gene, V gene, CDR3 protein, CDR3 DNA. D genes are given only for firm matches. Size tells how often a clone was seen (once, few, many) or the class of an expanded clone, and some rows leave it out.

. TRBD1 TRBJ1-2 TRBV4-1 CASSQPGQHGGYTF TGCGCCAGCAGCCAGCCGGGACAGCATGGTGGCTACACCTTC
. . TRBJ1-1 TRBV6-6 CASSYLERTEAFF TGTGCCAGCAGTTACCTCGAGCGTACTGAAGCTTTCTTT
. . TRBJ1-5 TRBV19 CASSGGIDQPQHF TGTGCCAGTAGTGGAGGGATCGATCAGCCCCAGCATTTT
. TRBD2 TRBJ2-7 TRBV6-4 CASSYIAGAYEQYF TGTGCCAGCAGCTATATAGCGGGGGCCTACGAGCAGTACTTC
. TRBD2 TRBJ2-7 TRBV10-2 CASSESLAGSSYEQYF TGCGCCAGCAGTGAGTCACTAGCGGGAAGCTCCTACGAGCAGTACTTC
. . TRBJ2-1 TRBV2 CASNGQSYNEQFF TGTGCCAGCAATGGGCAGTCCTACAATGAGCAGTTCTTC
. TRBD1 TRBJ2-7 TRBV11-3 CASSLGQGHYEQYF TGTGCCAGCAGCTTAGGACAGGGGCATTACGAGCAGTACTTC
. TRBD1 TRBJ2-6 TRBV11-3 CASSWAGGSGANVLTF TGTGCCAGCAGCTGGGCAGGGGGATCTGGGGCCAACGTCCTGACTTTC
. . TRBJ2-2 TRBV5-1 CASSFGQSRNTGELFF TGCGCCAGCAGCTTTGGACAGAGCCGCAACACCGGGGAGCTGTTTTTT
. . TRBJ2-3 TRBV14 CASSQDLSRPGTQYF TGTGCCAGCAGCCAAGATCTGTCCCGGCCCGGGACGCAGTATTTT
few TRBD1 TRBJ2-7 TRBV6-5 CASRSGQGFYEQYF TGTGCCAGCAGGTCGGGACAGGGATTCTACGAGCAGTACTTC
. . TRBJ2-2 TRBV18 CASSPQSQGPSGELFF TGTGCCAGCTCACCACAATCGCAGGGTCCATCCGGGGAGCTGTTTTTT
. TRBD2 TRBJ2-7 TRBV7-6 CASSLGGGSSYEQYF TGTGCCAGCAGCTTAGGTGGCGGGAGTTCCTACGAGCAGTACTTC
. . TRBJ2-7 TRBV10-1 CASSEQATYEQYF TGCGCCAGCAGTGAACAGGCGACCTACGAGCAGTACTTC
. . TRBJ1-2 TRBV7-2 CASSLARGYTF TGTGCCAGCAGCTTAGCGCGGGGCTACACCTTC
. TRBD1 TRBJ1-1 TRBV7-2 CASSGDPGQSAFF TGTGCCAGCAGCGGGGATCCGGGACAGTCGGCTTTCTTT
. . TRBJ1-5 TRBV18 CASSSVRGRNQPQHF TGTGCCAGCTCAAGCGTCAGGGGTCGCAATCAGCCCCAGCATTTT
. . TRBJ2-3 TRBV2 CASRRGITSTDTQYF TGTGCCAGCAGAAGGGGGATCACTAGCACAGATACGCAGTATTTT
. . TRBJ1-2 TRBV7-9 CASSRSQGISNYGYTF TGTGCCAGCAGCCGATCCCAGGGGATATCAAACTATGGCTACACCTTC
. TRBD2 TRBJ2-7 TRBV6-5 CASSYSGLAGYEQYF TGTGCCAGCAGTTACTCCGGACTAGCGGGCTACGAGCAGTACTTC
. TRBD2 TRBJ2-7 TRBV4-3 CASSQLAGAPLEQYF TGCGCCAGCAGCCAGCTAGCGGGGGCCCCTCTCGAGCAGTACTTC
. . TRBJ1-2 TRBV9 CASSGPGGEGYTF TGTGCCAGCAGCGGGCCGGGGGGGGAGGGCTACACCTTC
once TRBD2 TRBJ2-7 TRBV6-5 CASSYTAGGQYEQYF TGTGCCAGCAGTTACACCGCGGGAGGGCAATACGAGCAGTACTTC
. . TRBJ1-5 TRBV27 CASSFWGGNQPQHF TGTGCCAGCAGTTTTTGGGGGGGCAATCAGCCCCAGCATTTT
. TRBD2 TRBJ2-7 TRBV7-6 CASSSRTSGGTYEQYF TGTGCCAGCAGCTCCCGTACTAGCGGGGGAACCTACGAGCAGTACTTC
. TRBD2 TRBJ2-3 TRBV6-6 CASGGLAGGNTQYF TGTGCCTCCGGGGGACTAGCGGGAGGTAATACGCAGTATTTT
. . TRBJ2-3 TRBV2 CARRVTSTDTQYF TGTGCCAGACGGGTAACAAGCACAGATACGCAGTATTTT
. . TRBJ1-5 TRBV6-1 CASRQGTQPQHF TGTGCCAGCCGGCAGGGAACGCAGCCCCAGCATTTT
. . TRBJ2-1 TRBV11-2 CASSLMRAGNEQFF TGTGCCAGCAGCTTAATGAGGGCGGGAAATGAGCAGTTCTTC
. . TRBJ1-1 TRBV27 CASHRLYRSPMNTEAFF TGTGCCAGTCACCGGCTATACAGATCCCCAATGAACACTGAAGCTTTCTTT
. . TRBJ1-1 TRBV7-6 CASSVQIPEAFF TGTGCCAGCAGCGTACAGATCCCGGAAGCTTTCTTT
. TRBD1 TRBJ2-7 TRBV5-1 CASSLPRQGSPYEQYF TGCGCCAGCAGCCTGCCGAGACAGGGGTCCCCCTACGAGCAGTACTTC
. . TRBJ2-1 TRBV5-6 CASSAGLRTEQFF TGTGCCAGCAGCGCGGGGCTCCGGACAGAGCAGTTCTTC
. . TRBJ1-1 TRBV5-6 CASSRNTEAFF TGTGCCAGCAGCCGGAACACTGAAGCTTTCTTT
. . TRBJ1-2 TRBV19 CASSISLTETYGYTF TGTGCCAGTAGTATCAGTCTCACAGAGACCTATGGCTACACCTTC
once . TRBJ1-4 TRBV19 CASSMIQRDEKLFF TGTGCCAGTAGTATGATACAGAGGGATGAAAAACTGTTTTTT
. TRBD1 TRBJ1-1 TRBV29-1 CSVGSDRGTEAFF TGCAGCGTTGGGTCGGACAGGGGGACTGAAGCTTTCTTT
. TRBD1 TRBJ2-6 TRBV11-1 CASRTTGADSGANVLTF TGTGCCAGCAGAACCACAGGGGCGGACTCTGGGGCCAACGTCCTGACTTTC
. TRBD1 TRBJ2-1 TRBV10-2 CASSGTGGAKYNEQFF TGCGCCAGCAGTGGGACAGGGGGCGCAAAATACAATGAGCAGTTCTTC
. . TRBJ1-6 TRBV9 CASSVQTGYGSPLHF TGTGCCAGCAGCGTCCAAACAGGGTACGGTTCACCCCTCCACTTT
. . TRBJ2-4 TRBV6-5 CASSPSRLAKNIQYF TGTGCCAGCAGTCCCAGTAGACTAGCCAAAAACATTCAGTACTTC
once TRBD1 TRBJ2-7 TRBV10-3 CAIRSGDRIYEQYF TGTGCCATCAGATCCGGGGACAGGATATACGAGCAGTACTTC
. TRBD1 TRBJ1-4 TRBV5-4 CASSPDLDRANSALFF TGTGCCAGCAGCCCTGACTTAGACAGGGCGAATAGCGCACTGTTTTTT
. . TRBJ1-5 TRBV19 CASSIDRTYHSNQPQHF TGTGCCAGTAGTATAGACCGGACATACCATAGCAATCAGCCCCAGCATTTT
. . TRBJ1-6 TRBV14 CASSHLSSYNSPLHF TGTGCCAGCAGCCATCTCAGCTCCTATAATTCACCCCTCCACTTT